This TCR beta chain emerged from a study of T cell repertoires in cytomegalovirus infection (dated by TCRdb to 2018 to 2020). In the study overall: The HLA type of each donor mattered for the analysis, because public TCR beta signatures pointed to carriage of CMV infection along with the matching HLA type. Study-level results and caveats: Cumulative frequency of public TCR beta family members discriminated carriers of CMV infection plus the relevant HLA type in this cohort and an independent approximately 370-donor cohort. The ex vivo response was dominated by HLA-C-restricted CMV-specific TCR beta clonotypes, which also provided the single most frequent clonotype in two of eight donors.

CDR1 and CDR2 (SGHTS, YDEGEE) derive from the germline V gene. V lost 0 bases and J lost 8 bases; the stretch between them is 15 bases long. The CDR3 runs 16 residues from the cysteine to the phenylalanine. This entry keeps only the CDR3 DNA: 48 bases, framed from base 1. This clonotype has a count of ten or more. Which antigen it targets is not known. Base qualities are not at hand, and no much larger clone is one base apart. TCRdb records Illumina HiSeq 1500 as the sequencer. Clones were called with MiXCR by TCRdb after fastp trimmed the public reads at Q25, and only in-frame beta chains were retained. Each entry merges the rows of one CDR3 protein and shows their most common DNA and genes. The sample table contains around 130,000 distinct CDR3 sequences; only one count was recorded for almost 9% of them. The ten largest make up over 9% of the sample.

The sequenced material came from PBMCs. Rearrangement joined TRBV5-8 to TRBJ1-6; the D segment cannot be called with confidence. The receptor was isolated from a human donor in good health (CMV status not recorded). Some clones in this sample may be carry-over from other donors' samples. The CDR3 has the sequence CASSLVGTLRDSPLHF. At the DNA level, the sequence is TGTGCCAGCAGCTTGGTGGGAACCCTCCGCGATTCACCCCTCCACTTT.